The clone carrying this TCR beta chain occurred many times. The entry originates in a study of early T cells in non-severe SARS-CoV-2 infection. TCRdb re-derived calls from the 5' RACE reads in MiXCR, one entry per CDR3 protein. Of some 61,000 distinct CDR3 sequences in the sample, about 12% were seen once. CDR3 length equals 14 residues. Trimming shortened V by 2 bases and J by 1 base, and 8 bases separated the two germline ends. Germline lookup yields CDR1 SNHLY and CDR2 FYNNEI. The chain carries TRBV2 and TRBJ1-1; D perhaps matches TRBD1 (5 bases). Material: whole blood. The clonotype was recovered from an adult who was a healthcare worker with PCR-confirmed SARS-CoV-2 infection or an uninfected control (not recorded which). DNA of the CDR3: TGTGCCAGCAGTGAACGAGACAGGAACACTGAAGCTTTCTTT. This codes for CASSERDRNTEAFF.